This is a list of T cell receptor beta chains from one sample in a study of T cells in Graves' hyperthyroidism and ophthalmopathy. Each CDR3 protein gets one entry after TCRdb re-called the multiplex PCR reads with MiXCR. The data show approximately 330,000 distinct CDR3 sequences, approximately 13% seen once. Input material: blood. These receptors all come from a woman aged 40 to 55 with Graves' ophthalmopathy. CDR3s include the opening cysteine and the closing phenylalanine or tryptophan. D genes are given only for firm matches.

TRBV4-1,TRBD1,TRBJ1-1,CASSQVSGGGTEAFF
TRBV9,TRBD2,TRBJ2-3,CASSGSGRGSTDTQYF
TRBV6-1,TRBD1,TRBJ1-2,CASSPSGQSLYGYTF
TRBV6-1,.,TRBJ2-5,CASSETDGWETQYF
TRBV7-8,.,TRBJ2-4,CASSLAGVENIQYF
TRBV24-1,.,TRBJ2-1,CATSDPRKLVQFF
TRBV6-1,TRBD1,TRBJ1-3,CASSELQGAYSGNTIYF
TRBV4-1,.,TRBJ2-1,CASSQDLFGEQFF
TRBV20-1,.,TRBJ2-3,CSATTGTQYF
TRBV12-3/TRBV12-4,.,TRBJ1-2,CASSKRRGSYGYTF
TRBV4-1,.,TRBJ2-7,CASSRVGGARGDYEQYF
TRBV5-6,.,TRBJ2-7,CASSLGRPAKQYF
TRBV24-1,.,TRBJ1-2,CATSQRGGVGYTF
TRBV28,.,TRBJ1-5,CASSPLWGGGGGQPQHF
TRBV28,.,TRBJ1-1,CASSSDLFGKNTEAFF
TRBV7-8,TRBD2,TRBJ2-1,CASSPVVSGGALLQFF
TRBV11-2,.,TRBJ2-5,CASSLVAGLEETQYF